This T cell receptor (beta chain) derives from a study of early T cells in non-severe SARS-CoV-2 infection. Comment on this clonotype: Its target is unknown.

The study's findings and limits: A preference for anti-spike CD8 responses marked VDJdb matching, which missed private and CD4 specificities.

V lost 0 bases and J lost 7, with 22 bases in between. The CDR3 is 18 residues long. Germline values: CDR1 MGHRA, CDR2 YSYEKL. TCRdb reprocessed the 5' RACE reads with MiXCR, giving one entry per CDR3 protein. The sample holds 100,000 to 130,000 distinct CDR3 sequences, 11% seen once. This TCR derives from an adult who was a healthcare worker with PCR-confirmed SARS-CoV-2 infection or an uninfected control (not recorded which). Material: whole blood. The chain has TRBV4-1 and TRBJ2-1; tentatively, D is TRBD2 (5 bases). CDR3 sequence: CASSQEGYGLALLNEQFF. The CDR3 DNA reads TGCGCCAGCAGCCAAGAAGGATATGGGCTAGCCTTGCTGAATGAGCAGTTCTTC.